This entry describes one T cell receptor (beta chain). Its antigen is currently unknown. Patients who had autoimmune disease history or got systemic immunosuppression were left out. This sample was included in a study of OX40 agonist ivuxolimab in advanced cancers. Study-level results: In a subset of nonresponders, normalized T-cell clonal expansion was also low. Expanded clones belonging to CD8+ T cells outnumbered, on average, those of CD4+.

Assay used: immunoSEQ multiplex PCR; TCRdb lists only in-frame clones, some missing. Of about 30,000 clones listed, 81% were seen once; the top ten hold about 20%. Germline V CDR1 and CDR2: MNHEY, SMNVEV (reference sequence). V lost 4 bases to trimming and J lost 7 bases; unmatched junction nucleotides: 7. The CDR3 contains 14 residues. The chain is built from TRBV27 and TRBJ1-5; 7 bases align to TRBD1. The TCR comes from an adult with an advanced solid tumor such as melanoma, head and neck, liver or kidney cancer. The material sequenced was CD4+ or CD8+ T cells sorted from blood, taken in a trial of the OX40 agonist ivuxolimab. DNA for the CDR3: TGTGCCAGCAGTTCCCGACAGGGCGGGCAGCCCCAGCATTTT. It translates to CASSSRQGGQPQHF.